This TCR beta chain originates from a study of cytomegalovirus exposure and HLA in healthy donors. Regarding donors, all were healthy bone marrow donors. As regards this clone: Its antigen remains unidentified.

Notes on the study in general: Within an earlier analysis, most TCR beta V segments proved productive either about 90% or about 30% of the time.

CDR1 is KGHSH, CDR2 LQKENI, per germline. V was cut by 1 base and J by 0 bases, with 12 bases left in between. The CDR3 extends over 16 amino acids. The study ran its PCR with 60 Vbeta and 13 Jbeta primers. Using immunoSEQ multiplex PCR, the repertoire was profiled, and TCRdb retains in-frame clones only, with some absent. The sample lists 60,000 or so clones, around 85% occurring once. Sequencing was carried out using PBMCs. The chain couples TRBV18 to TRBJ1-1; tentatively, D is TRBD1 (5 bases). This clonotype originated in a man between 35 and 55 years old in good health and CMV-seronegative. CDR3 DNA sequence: TGTGCCAGCTCACCACGGCAGGGAGGAGTGAACACTGAAGCTTTCTTT. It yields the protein CASSPRQGGVNTEAFF.